The T cell receptor beta chain described here comes from a study of regulatory T cells in long-lasting Graves disease. The study, taken as a whole, reports: Preferential use of TRBV28, TRBJ1-2 and TRBJ2-5 was seen in persistent disease.

With 4 bases clipped from V and 2 bases from J, the junction kept 25 bases outside the gene matches. CDR3 length: 22 residues. Time point denoted: newly diagnosed GD, antithyroid drugs for less than 3 months. PBMC-extracted RNA yielded the TCR library. The TCR beta library used iRepertoire HTBI primers with Arm-PCR amplification of CDR3. TCRdb used MiXCR to reprocess the multiplex PCR reads, holding one entry per CDR3 protein. The sample lists 350,000 to 450,000 distinct CDR3 sequences, 15% occurring once. The table lists this clonotype with many counts. The antigen is not known. The same sample was also used in a study of T cells in Graves' hyperthyroidism and ophthalmopathy. That paper states: HTBI primers drove first-round RT-PCR of the TCR CDR3.

The chain couples TRBV12-3 or TRBV12-4 to TRBJ2-7, with 11 nucleotides matching TRBD2. The sample in question was peripheral blood mononuclear cells (PBMCs), obtained at new diagnosis, from a patient treated with antithyroid drugs. The sequence was collected from a woman aged 25 to 39 with Graves disease. CDR3 sequence (DNA): TGTGCCAGCAGTTCACGACCCTGGACGATAGCGGGAGGGCCTGGTGGAACCTACGAGCAGTACTTC. Amino acids: CASSSRPWTIAGGPGGTYEQYF.